This T cell receptor (beta chain) was sequenced during a study of blood T cell repertoires in COVID-19 (dated by TCRdb to about 2020). Concerning the study at large: Samples covering the acute and convalescent phases of COVID-19 were provided by collaborators in the United States, Italy and Spain. The material from the prospective study consisted of cDNA or gDNA derived from T cells, B-cell-depleted T cells, or PBMCs. Deeply sampled blood TCRbeta repertoires from subjects exposed to, actively infected with, or recovered from COVID-19 were included in the dataset. A freely available public database, intended as a resource for researchers studying the immune response to SARS-CoV-2, is where the repertoires were released. Samples were obtained from the ongoing ImmuneRACE study (first 160 participants) and from some 1,200 subjects provided by 6 global collaborators. Sample metadata almost always included a de-identified subject ID, COVID-19 status, age in years and sex. Where HLA class I and class II types were available, the types were taken from metadata supplied by the sample provider, not from assay-based typing. General findings and caveats noted by the study authors: The amount of clinical and demographic metadata varied by source and participant and was provided uncurated.

A remark on this clone: It has no known antigen specificity. No base quality information exists; no much larger clone differs at one position.

V drops 2 bases and J drops 4 bases, leaving 11 bases in between. Per the germline V gene, MNHEY is the CDR1 and SVGAGI is the CDR2. From cysteine to phenylalanine, the CDR3 is 14 amino acids long. Of the read, only the CDR3 DNA is kept; its 42 bases are in frame from base 1. The immunoSEQ Assay, a bias-controlled multiplex PCR, was used to amplify TCRbeta CDR3 regions from genomic DNA. The study's processing was this. Nucleated cell counts per sample were estimated from amplification of reference gene primers within the assay. To quantify the absolute abundance of each unique TCRbeta CDR3 rearrangement, sequence reads were collapsed and filtered. For each sample, productive Simpson clonality was calculated as the square root of Simpson's diversity index over productive rearrangements. Not all clones reach the TCRdb copy of this immuneACCESS table, which keeps in-frame sequences only. Checked studies attribute under half of the gap to unresolved V genes and leave the rest unexplained. V, J and clone size are taken as reported in that table, and D and trimming were inferred from the DNA itself. The sample includes 65,000 to 95,000 clones, with about 90% observed a single time. The ten largest clones add up to approximately 4.5% of the sample.

Collaborating institutions collected whole blood in K2EDTA tubes following their own protocols. For TCRbeta analysis, collaborator samples were shipped as frozen whole blood, as isolated PBMCs, or as DNA extracted from either sample type. The chain links TRBV6-5 with TRBJ1-2, and perhaps TRBD1 as D gene, on 6 matching bases. The receptor was isolated from a man between 50 and 59 years old with active COVID-19. Sequencing was carried out using peripheral blood. The nucleotide sequence reads TGTGCCAGCAGTTACGGACAGAGAAGCTATGGCTACACCTTC. This encodes CASSYGQRSYGYTF.